A single sample is the source of the 10 T cell receptor beta chains below, sequenced in a study of sequential checkpoint blockade in melanoma. Generated by immunoSEQ multiplex PCR, the TCRdb table keeps only in-frame clones and is missing some. The profile shows over 15,000 clones, around 70% of them singletons. Specified treatment: randomized to nivolumab then ipilimumab (arm A) or the reverse (arm B). The material was CD8+ T cells sorted from blood (inferred from file names), obtained from a patient given nivolumab and ipilimumab in sequence. Receptor source: a human donor with melanoma.

The rearrangement joins TRBV7-2 to TRBJ1-1, with D maybe TRBD1 (5 bases). Germline V gene lookup returns CDR1 SGHTA and CDR2 FQGNSA. V shed 3 bases and J shed 1 base, with 6 bases lying between them. The CDR3 runs to 13 residues. CDR3 in amino acids: CASSLTENTEAFF. DNA for the CDR3: TGTGCCAGCAGCTTGACAGAGAACACTGAAGCTTTCTTT.

The gene calls are TRBV7-2 and TRBJ2-7, with 8 bases aligning to TRBD1. The germline V gene has CDR1 SGHTA and CDR2 FQGNSA. Trimming cost V 2 bases and J 2 bases; bases outside gene matches: 2. This CDR3 region has 14 residues. CDR3 sequence reads: CASSLPTGAYEQYF. CDR3 nucleotide sequence: TGTGCCAGCAGCTTACCGACAGGGGCCTACGAGCAGTACTTC.

The sample holds one count of this clone. J is TRBJ1-1 and V is TRBV19; the D gene is possibly TRBD1 (6 bases). The CDR3 has 14 residues. Trimming cost V 6 bases and J 2 bases, with 13 bases left between them. Germline values: CDR1 LNHDA, CDR2 SQIVND (reference sequence). CDR3 nucleotides: TGTGCCAGTAGCTGGGGGCAGTTAAACACTGAAGCTTTCTTT. Its protein is CASSWGQLNTEAFF.

There are a few counts of this clone. Relative to the germline gene, one junction end is altered; a read error may explain this. The rearrangement uses TRBV7-3 and TRBJ2-7, with a weak D call TRBD2 (6 bases). The germline gives CDR1 SGHTA, CDR2 FQGTGA. This CDR3 contains 12 residues. This CDR3 reads CASSPGWEWEDF. DNA of the CDR3: TGTGCCAGCAGCCCAGGGTGGGAGTGGGAGGACTTC.

This clone was counted between two and nine times. This chain connects TRBV21-1 to TRBJ2-2; TRBD2, the table's D call, was not compared with the DNA. TRBV21-1 constitutes a pseudogene. This CDR3 spans 15 amino acids. CDR3 nucleotide sequence: TGTGCCAGCAGCCGTAGGGAGGGGGGCACCGGGGAGCTGTTTTTT. This translates into CASSRREGGTGELFF.

CDR3 coding DNA: TGTGCCAGCGGACAGGGTGCTCAGCCCCAGCATTTT. This codes for CASGQGAQPQHF. V gene TRBV27 combines with J gene TRBJ1-5, with 8 nucleotides matching TRBD1. The CDR3 consists of 12 residues. Germline values: CDR1 MNHEY, CDR2 SMNVEV (reference sequence). With 8 bases clipped from V and 6 bases from J, the junction kept 3 bases outside the gene matches.

The chain recombines TRBV4-3 with TRBJ2-2; 11 nucleotides match TRBD2. CDR3 length: 16 residues. Germline V gene sequence: CDR1 LGHNA, CDR2 YSLEER. The V gene end was trimmed by 1 base and the J gene end by 4 bases; junction bases not matched to a gene: 2. DNA of the CDR3: TGCGCCAGCAGCCAAGTAGCGGGGGGGAGCACCGGGGAGCTGTTTTTT. Translation: CASSQVAGGSTGELFF.

CDR3 nucleotide sequence: TGTGCCAGCAGCACGGGGACACGGGCCTCGGGCGGTGGCTACACCTTC. Translated: CASSTGTRASGGGYTF. The gene calls are TRBV7-9 and TRBJ1-2; D might be TRBD1 (6 bases). Trimming removed 5 bases at V and 7 bases at J, with 23 bases between. Germline-derived CDR1 and CDR2 are SEHNR and FQNEAQ (reference sequence). The CDR3 totals 16 residues.

This chain uses TRBV7-6 with TRBJ2-1, with 8 bases lining up with TRBD2. CDR1 is SGHVS and CDR2 is FNYEAQ in the germline V gene. The CDR3 consists of 16 residues. With V trimmed by 5 bases and J by 13 bases, 19 bases remained unmatched. Here the CDR3 DNA reads TGTGCCAGCAGCCCCCTAGGGGAGGTAGCGGGGAGGAATCAGTTCTTC. Its protein is CASSPLGEVAGRNQFF. Drawing the rest from reference TRBV7-6 and TRBJ2-1, the complete variable domain is GAGVSQSPRYKVTKRGQDVALRCDPISGHVSLYWYRQALGQGPEFLTYFNYEAQQDKSGLPNDRFSAERPEGSISTLTIQRTEQRDSAMYRCASSPLGEVAGRNQFFGPGTRLTVL.

V gene TRBV29-1 combines with J gene TRBJ2-1, with 9 bases lining up with TRBD1. The V segment lost 7 bases and the J segment 9 bases; nucleotides outside the gene matches: 13. Germline V gives CDR1 SQVTM, CDR2 ANQGSEA. The CDR3 sequence is 14 residues long. This chain's CDR3 is CSGETGTGSSEQFF. In DNA, the CDR3 is TGCAGCGGGGAGACCGGGACAGGGTCCAGTGAGCAGTTCTTC.